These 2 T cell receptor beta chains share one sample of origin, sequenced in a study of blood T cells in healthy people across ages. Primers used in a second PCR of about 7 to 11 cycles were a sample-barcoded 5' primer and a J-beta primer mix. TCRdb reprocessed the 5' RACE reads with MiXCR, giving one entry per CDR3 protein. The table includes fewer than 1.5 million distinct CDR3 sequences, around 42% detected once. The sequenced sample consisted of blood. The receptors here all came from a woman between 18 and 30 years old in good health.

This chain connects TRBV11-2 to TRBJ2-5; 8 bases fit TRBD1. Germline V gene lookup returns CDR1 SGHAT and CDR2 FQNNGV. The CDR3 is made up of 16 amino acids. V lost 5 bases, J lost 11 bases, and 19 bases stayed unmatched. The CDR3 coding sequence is TGTGCCAGCAGCCCATCATTTGCAGGGGGCTACAATGAGCAGTACTTC. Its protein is CASSPSFAGGYNEQYF.

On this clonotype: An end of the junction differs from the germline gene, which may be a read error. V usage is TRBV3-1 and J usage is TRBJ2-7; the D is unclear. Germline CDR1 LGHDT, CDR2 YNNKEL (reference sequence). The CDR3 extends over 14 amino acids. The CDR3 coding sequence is TGTGCCGGCAGCCAAGATTATGGCAGCTACGAGCAGTACTTC. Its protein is CAGSQDYGSYEQYF.